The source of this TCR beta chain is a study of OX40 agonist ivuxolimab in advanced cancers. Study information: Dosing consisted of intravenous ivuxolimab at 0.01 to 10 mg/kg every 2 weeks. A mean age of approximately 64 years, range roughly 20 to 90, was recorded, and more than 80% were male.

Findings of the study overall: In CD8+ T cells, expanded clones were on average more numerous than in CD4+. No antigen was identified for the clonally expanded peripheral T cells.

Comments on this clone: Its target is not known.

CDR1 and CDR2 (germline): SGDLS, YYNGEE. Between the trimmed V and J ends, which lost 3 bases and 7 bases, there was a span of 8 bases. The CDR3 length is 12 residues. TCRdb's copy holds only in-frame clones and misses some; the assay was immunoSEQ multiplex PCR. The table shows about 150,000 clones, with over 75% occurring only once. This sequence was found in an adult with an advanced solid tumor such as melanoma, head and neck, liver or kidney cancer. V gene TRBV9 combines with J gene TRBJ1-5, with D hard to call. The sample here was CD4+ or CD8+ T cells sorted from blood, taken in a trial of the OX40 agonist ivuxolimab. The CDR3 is CASSGGDQPQHF. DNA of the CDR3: TGTGCCAGCAGCGGGGGAGACCAGCCCCAGCATTTT.